Below, 11 T cell receptor beta chains from the same sample are listed, as sequenced in a study of spatial heterogeneity in lung cancer. Study-wide results and caveats: Within tumors, counts of expanded alpha and beta TCRs tracked tumor mutation counts.

Time point here: sample taken at primary tumor resection. TCRdb analysed the 5' RACE reads with MiXCR anew, one entry per CDR3 protein. The data show roughly 18,000 distinct CDR3 sequences, 4.5% to 7% seen once. No antigens are known for them. The source material was lung tumor tissue, sampled at surgery. The receptors originated from a female donor with early-stage non-small cell lung cancer.

This clonotype was picked up a small number of times. This chain joins TRBV20-1 and TRBJ2-1; 7 nucleotides match TRBD2. V trimming: 5 bases; J trimming: 8 bases; junction bases outside the gene matches: 12. From germline, CDR1 is DFQATT and CDR2 SNEGSKA (reference sequence). This CDR3 comprises 14 residues. As DNA, the CDR3 is TGCAGTGCTGCCGGGAGGCCCCTCTTTGATGAGCAGTTCTTC. This sequence encodes CSAAGRPLFDEQFF.

This clonotype was found a few times. V gene TRBV5-1 combines with J gene TRBJ2-3; 9 bases are a match to TRBD1. Germline lookup yields CDR1 SGHRS and CDR2 YFSETQ. CDR3 size: 15 residues. Trimming took 3 bases from V and 1 from J; bases not matched to a gene: 3. The chain's CDR3 is CASSWGTGRTDTQYF. As DNA, the CDR3 is TGCGCCAGCAGCTGGGGGACAGGGCGCACAGATACGCAGTATTTT.

This clonotype was detected many times. The J gene is TRBJ1-2, the V gene TRBV27; D is perhaps TRBD1 (6 bases). CDR1 is MNHEY and CDR2 is SMNVEV in the germline V gene (reference sequence). This CDR3 spans 13 amino acids. Trimming stripped 5 bases from V and 4 bases from J, with 11 bases between. The CDR3 loop is CASSETGFYGYTF. In DNA form, the CDR3 reads TGTGCCAGCAGTGAGACAGGCTTCTATGGCTACACCTTC.

The table lists this clonotype with a few counts. This chain uses TRBV5-1 with TRBJ2-1; D remains unclear. This CDR3 comprises 13 residues. V gave up 2 bases and J gave up 4 bases, with 7 bases separating them. The V gene's germline CDR1 is SGHRS and CDR2 YFSETQ. For the CDR3, the DNA is TGCGCCAGCAGCTTATACCAGTACAATGAGCAGTTCTTC. Amino acid sequence: CASSLYQYNEQFF.

A word on this clonotype: Lacking the conserved final phenylalanine or tryptophan, this CDR3 likely reflects a read error. This chain uses TRBV4-2 with TRBJ2-3; 9 bases are shared with TRBD2. Germline V gene sequence: CDR1 LGHNA, CDR2 YNFKEQ. The length of the CDR3 is 14 residues. Losses at the gene ends were 4 bases for V and 6 bases for J; bases not matched to a gene: 5. This CDR3 reads CASSRVLAGDTQYS. DNA for the CDR3: TGTGCCAGCAGCCGAGTACTAGCGGGTGATACGCAGTATTCT.

This clonotype has at least ten counts. V usage is TRBV21-1 and J usage is TRBJ2-3; the DNA was not used to check the table's D call, TRBD2. TRBV21-1 is deemed a pseudogene. The CDR3 contains 17 residues. The CDR3 protein is CASSKDPQREWSDTQYF. The CDR3 nucleotides read TGTGCCAGCAGCAAAGACCCCCAGCGGGAGTGGTCAGATACGCAGTATTTT.

The chain recombines TRBV7-9 with TRBJ2-2; D is uncertain. Germline CDR1 and CDR2: SEHNR and FQNEAQ (reference sequence). The CDR3 has 16 residues. Trimming took 2 bases from V and 4 from J, leaving 14 bases between them. CDR3 sequence (DNA): TGTGCCAGCAGCTTATCAGTGGGATCAACCACCGGGGAGCTGTTTTTT. This codes for CASSLSVGSTTGELFF. Based on the CDR3 plus reference TRBV7-9 and TRBJ2-2, the full variable domain is DTGVSQNPRHKITKRGQNVTFRCDPISEHNRLYWYRQTLGQGPEFLTYFQNEAQLEKSRLLSDRFSAERPKGSFSTLEIQRTEQGDSAMYLCASSLSVGSTTGELFFGEGSRLTVL.

This clonotype was counted many times. The CDR3 bases are TGTGCCAGCAGCCCTCGGAACAGGGACCTGTTTTTT. Encoded protein: CASSPRNRDLFF. This chain joins TRBV28 and TRBJ1-4; D might be TRBD1 (6 bases). V lost 6 bases to trimming and J lost 14 bases, with 16 bases between them. Germline lookup yields CDR1 MDHEN and CDR2 SYDVKM. CDR3 length equals 12 residues.

This clonotype was counted at least ten times. The V call is TRBV10-3, the J call TRBJ2-5, with 10 bases matching TRBD2. The V and J ends lost 5 bases and 1 base, in that order; junction bases with no gene match: 10. Per the germline V gene, CDR1 is ENHRY and CDR2 is SYGVKD. CDR3 length: 17 amino acids. The CDR3 sequence is CAISRQREGLVQETQYF. The CDR3 bases are TGTGCCATCAGTCGGCAGCGGGAGGGCCTGGTCCAAGAGACCCAGTACTTC.

This clonotype has ten or more counts. This chain joins TRBV11-3 and TRBJ2-2; no firm D call. CDR1 and CDR2 (germline): SGHNT, YENEEA. This CDR3 region has 14 residues. Trimming pared 0 bases from V and 4 bases from J, leaving 6 bases between. CDR3 in amino acids: CASSLEFSTGELFF. CDR3 bases: TGTGCCAGCAGCTTAGAGTTTTCCACCGGGGAGCTGTTTTTT.

This clonotype was detected ten times or more. The chain links TRBV12-3 or TRBV12-4 to TRBJ1-5, with a tentative D call TRBD1 (5 bases). This CDR3 has 14 amino acids. Trimming stripped 6 bases from V and 5 bases from J, with 14 bases between. As DNA, the CDR3 is TGTGCCAGCAGGTGGGGGACTGACTATCAGCCCCAGCATTTT. Amino acids: CASRWGTDYQPQHF.